This TCR beta chain was identified in a study of cytotoxic CD8 clonotypes in ibrutinib-treated CLL. Profiling relied on immunoSEQ multiplex PCR, and the TCRdb table lists in-frame clones only, not all of them. Of roughly 190,000 clones in the sample, about 72% were seen once. Deletions cut 0 bases from V and 8 bases from J, with 19 bases between. Germline CDR1 MNHEY, CDR2 SVGAGI. The CDR3 runs to 16 residues. The V call is TRBV6-5, the J call TRBJ1-2; D is unresolved. This receptor was identified in a human donor with chronic lymphocytic leukemia. Specimen: PBMCs, collected after 24 months of ibrutinib treatment. CDR3 in DNA: TGTGCCAGCAGTTACTCGGGCAGCACCGCTCTTGAGGGCTACACCTTC. It codes for CASSYSGSTALEGYTF.